The source of this T cell receptor (beta chain) is a study of naive and memory T cell subsets. The germline V gene encodes CDR1 SGHDT and CDR2 YYEEEE. With 5 bases removed from V and 2 bases from J, the gap between germline ends came to 17 bases. The CDR3 has 15 amino acids. Both TRBC1 and TRBC2 were covered by a beta constant-region primer of two equimolar oligonucleotides. Nested alpha and beta constant-region primers with the SP2 primer drove four PCR rounds on ligated cDNA. MiXCR, run by TCRdb on the UMI-ligation and nested PCR reads, gives a single entry per CDR3 protein. Here the sample spans some 80,000 distinct CDR3 sequences, 9% being singletons.

This clonotype was sampled from a human donor in good health. J is TRBJ2-7 and V is TRBV5-6, with a tentative D call TRBD1 (5 bases). The sample consisted of naive CD8+ T cells from blood. The CDR3 DNA sequence: TGTGCCAGCAGACTTGAGGACAATTTAGCCTACGAGCAGTACTTC. Protein product: CASRLEDNLAYEQYF. Full variable domain (missing parts from reference TRBV5-6 and TRBJ2-7): DAGVTQSPTHLIKTRGQQVTLRCSPKSGHDTVSWYQQALGQGPQFIFQYYEEEERQRGNFPDRFSGHQFPNYSSELNVNALLLGDSALYLCASRLEDNLAYEQYFGPGTRLTVT.